One and the same sample provided the 32 T cell receptor beta chains below, sequenced in a study of cytomegalovirus exposure and HLA in healthy donors. Primers included in the PCR were 60 Vbeta and 13 Jbeta primers. The data were produced by immunoSEQ multiplex PCR, yet TCRdb's version contains in-frame clones alone and is incomplete. The sample yields about 88,000 clones, 85% to 90% seen once. Material for sequencing was PBMCs. The receptors were sampled from a man younger than 35 in good health and CMV-seronegative.

V gene TRBV13 combines with J gene TRBJ1-1; D is unclear. CDR1 is PRHDT, CDR2 FYEKMQ, per germline (reference sequence). Trimming removed 3 bases from V and 3 bases from J, with 5 bases in between. The CDR3 has 12 residues. CDR3 region: CASSFSYTEAFF. The CDR3 DNA follows: TGTGCCAGCAGCTTCAGTTACACTGAAGCTTTCTTT. Combining the CDR3 with reference TRBV13 and TRBJ1-1 gives the whole variable domain AAGVIQSPRHLIKEKRETATLKCYPIPRHDTVYWYQQGPGQDPQFLISFYEKMQSDKGSIPDRFSAQQFSDYHSELNMSSLELGDSALYFCASSFSYTEAFFGQGTRLTVV.

The CDR3 DNA sequence: TGTGCCAGCAGTGAAGTGGGGGGTTCCTCCTACGAGCAGTACTTC. It translates to CASSEVGGSSYEQYF. This sequence joins TRBV6-1 and TRBJ2-7; D might be TRBD2 (6 bases). Trimming left V 1 base short and J 0 bases short, with 10 bases between. The CDR3 totals 15 residues. Per germline, CDR1 MNHNS and CDR2 SASEGT.

V gene TRBV5-1 combines with J gene TRBJ2-1; D is uncertain. The CDR3 runs to 16 residues. V lost 0 bases and J lost 0, with 10 bases in between. Germline V gene data show CDR1 as SGHRS and CDR2 as YFSETQ. In DNA form, the CDR3 reads TGCGCCAGCAGCTTGGCCGCCGGGTACTCCTACAATGAGCAGTTCTTC. Its protein product is CASSLAAGYSYNEQFF.

The rearrangement uses TRBV15 and TRBJ2-7, with D unresolved. V lost 1 base and J lost 0, with 10 bases in between. CDR3 length: 15 amino acids. Germline V gene data show CDR1 as LNHNV and CDR2 as YYDKDF (reference sequence). CDR3 amino acids: CATSRAGSSSYEQYF. The CDR3 DNA follows: TGTGCCACCAGCAGAGCCGGATCTAGCTCCTACGAGCAGTACTTC.

The V gene is TRBV7-3, the J gene TRBJ2-6; 12 positions match TRBD2. Germline CDR1 is SGHTA and CDR2 is FQGTGA. This CDR3 comprises 17 residues. V lost 5 bases to trimming and J lost 1 base; unmatched junction nucleotides: 3. The CDR3 sequence: CASSPTSGRSGANVLTF. DNA for the CDR3: TGTGCCAGCAGCCCGACTAGCGGGAGATCTGGGGCCAACGTCCTGACTTTC.

The chain has TRBV29-1 and TRBJ2-3; D is uncertain. Germline V gene lookup returns CDR1 SQVTM and CDR2 ANQGSEA. The CDR3 totals 11 residues. V dropped 6 bases and J dropped 3 bases, with 7 bases sitting between them. CDR3 region: CSVLFTDTQYF. The CDR3 DNA reads as TGCAGCGTCCTTTTTACAGATACGCAGTATTTT.

The chain carries TRBV28 and TRBJ2-7, with a tentative D call TRBD1 (6 bases). Per germline, CDR1 MDHEN and CDR2 SYDVKM. The CDR3 has 12 residues. V was cut by 1 base and J by 9 bases, with 10 bases left in between. This chain's CDR3 is CASSLSGGRQYF. In DNA, the CDR3 is TGTGCCAGCAGTTTATCTGGGGGCCGGCAGTACTTC.

V and J are TRBV18 and TRBJ2-1; 7 bases agree with TRBD1. V trimming: 5 bases; J trimming: 3 bases; junction bases outside the gene matches: 7. The length of the CDR3 is 15 residues. Germline CDR1 is KGHSH and CDR2 is LQKENI. This chain's CDR3 is CASSRNRGLYNEQFF. DNA for the CDR3: TGTGCCAGCTCAAGGAACAGGGGTCTCTACAATGAGCAGTTCTTC.

This chain links TRBV28 with TRBJ1-1; 11 nucleotides line up with TRBD1. This CDR3 has 15 residues. The J segment lost 8 bases and the V segment lost 6 bases, leaving 11 bases of the junction unmatched. CDR1 and CDR2 (germline): MDHEN, SYDVKM. CDR3 sequence reads: CASSPRGQGAQEAFF. DNA for the CDR3: TGTGCCAGCAGCCCGCGAGGACAGGGGGCGCAAGAAGCTTTCTTT.

V is TRBV7-2 and J is TRBJ2-5; 12 bases are a match to TRBD2. The CDR3 is 16 residues long. Germline V CDR1 and CDR2: SGHTA, FQGNSA. The V and J ends lost 5 bases and 5 bases, in that order; junction bases with no gene match: 9. The CDR3 region has the DNA TGTGCCAGCAGCCTTCAGACTAGCGGGAGTTGGGAGACCCAGTACTTC. Translated, it gives CASSLQTSGSWETQYF.

The rearrangement links TRBV5-1 to TRBJ1-6; possible D gene TRBD1, 5 bases. This CDR3 is 17 amino acids long. CDR1 and CDR2 (germline): SGHRS, YFSETQ. V was trimmed by 1 base and J by 0 bases, leaving 11 bases between them. The CDR3 is CASSLIGTSSYNSPLHF. CDR3 DNA: TGCGCCAGCAGCTTGATTGGGACTAGCTCCTATAATTCACCCCTCCACTTT.

J is TRBJ2-5 and V is TRBV4-3; no reliable D call. Germline values: CDR1 LGHNA, CDR2 YSLEER. The length of the CDR3 is 13 residues. V lost 1 base, J lost 2 bases, and 5 bases lay in between. The CDR3 DNA follows: TGCGCCAGCAGCCAAGTCCATCAAGAGACCCAGTACTTC. This codes for CASSQVHQETQYF.

This clone showed up just once. This chain uses TRBV11-2 with TRBJ2-1, with a weak D call TRBD1 (5 bases). The CDR3 covers 12 residues. The V end was cut by 2 bases, the J end by 6 bases, with 5 bases between. Germline V gives CDR1 SGHAT, CDR2 FQNNGV. The CDR3 DNA reads as TGTGCCAGCAGCTTACAGGGCAATGAGCAGTTCTTC. This sequence encodes CASSLQGNEQFF. The full variable domain, in which reference TRBV11-2 and TRBJ2-1 provide the parts outside the CDR3, is EAGVAQSPRYKIIEKRQSVAFWCNPISGHATLYWYQQILGQGPKLLIQFQNNGVVDDSQLPKDRFSAERLKGVDSTLKIQPAKLEDSAVYLCASSLQGNEQFFGPGTRLTVL.

This clone occurred once. The CDR3: CASLAAEQGLRYEQYF. Here the CDR3 DNA reads TGTGCCAGCTTAGCCGCCGAACAGGGCTTACGCTACGAGCAGTACTTC. V usage is TRBV28 and J usage is TRBJ2-7, with D tentatively TRBD1 (6 bases). Trimming pared 8 bases from V and 3 bases from J, leaving 23 bases between. Germline loops: CDR1 MDHEN, CDR2 SYDVKM. The CDR3 extends over 16 amino acids.

DNA of the CDR3: TGCGCCAGCAGCTTGATAGCGGGAGACAACAATGAGCAGTTCTTC. Translation gives CASSLIAGDNNEQFF. This chain uses TRBV5-1 with TRBJ2-1; 9 bases are a match to TRBD2. Per germline, CDR1 SGHRS and CDR2 YFSETQ. Trimming removed 1 base from V and 5 bases from J; junction bases left unmatched: 4. The CDR3 runs to 15 residues.

The V gene is TRBV7-6, the J gene TRBJ2-5; possibly TRBD2 for D (7 bases). Matching the DNA end better, TRBJ2-7 makes the J call doubtful. In germline, CDR1 is SGHVS, CDR2 FNYEAQ. CDR3 length equals 19 residues. CDR3 bases: TGTGCCAGCAGCCTAGTTCGAGGACGGGGGGAAACGCAGGGGTACGAGCAGTACTTC. It codes for CASSLVRGRGETQGYEQYF.

The V gene is TRBV10-3, the J gene TRBJ2-7; 9 positions agree with TRBD1. This CDR3 contains 14 residues. Germline CDR1 reads ENHRY; CDR2 reads SYGVKD. The trim removed 6 bases at V and 3 bases at J, leaving 6 bases unmatched. The CDR3 nucleotides read TGTGCCATCAGACCGGGACAGGGTATCTACGAGCAGTACTTC. Protein sequence: CAIRPGQGIYEQYF.

J is TRBJ1-1 and V is TRBV7-8; possible D gene TRBD1, 5 bases. Germline V gene lookup returns CDR1 SGHVS and CDR2 FQNEAQ. Trimming shortened V by 6 bases and J by 0 bases, and 17 bases separated the two germline ends. This CDR3 contains 16 residues. The CDR3 here is CASRTDRLGMNTEAFF. CDR3 DNA sequence: TGTGCCAGCAGGACCGACAGACTGGGGATGAACACTGAAGCTTTCTTT.

The chain carries TRBV6-4 and TRBJ2-2; 10 bases are shared with TRBD1. Germline trimming cut 7 bases from V and 3 bases from J; bases unmatched to any gene: 2. Germline V gene sequence: CDR1 MRHNA, CDR2 SNTAGT. The CDR3 consists of 14 residues. CDR3 amino acids: CASTGTGDTGELFF. The CDR3 nucleotides are TGTGCCAGCACCGGGACAGGGGACACCGGGGAGCTGTTTTTT.

The V gene is TRBV4-3, the J gene TRBJ2-4, with D perhaps TRBD2 (6 bases). CDR3 length equals 19 residues. Germline CDR1 LGHNA, CDR2 YSLEER. Trimming took 4 bases from V and 1 from J, leaving 23 bases between them. In DNA form, the CDR3 reads TGCGCCAGCAGCCCGGAACTTATAGCCCCGGGAGCGGCCAAAAACATTCAGTACTTC. Its translation: CASSPELIAPGAAKNIQYF.

This clone was counted a single time. V usage is TRBV13 and J usage is TRBJ1-5, with D hard to call. V was pared by 1 base and J by 4 bases, with 2 bases between. Germline V CDR1 and CDR2: PRHDT, FYEKMQ (reference sequence). CDR3 length equals 12 residues. In DNA form, the CDR3 reads TGTGCCAGCAGCTTAGCTAATCAGCCCCAGCATTTT. This encodes CASSLANQPQHF.

V gene TRBV6-5 combines with J gene TRBJ2-5; TRBD2 aligns across 7 bases. The end of the DNA aligns better with TRBJ2-7, so the J call may be wrong. The CDR3 runs to 13 residues. The germline gives CDR1 MNHEY, CDR2 SVGAGI. The CDR3 coding sequence is TGTGCCAGCCGGCCCAGCGGGACTGGCGAGCAGTACTTC. This translates into CASRPSGTGEQYF.

The chain joins TRBV28 to TRBJ2-1; D remains ambiguous. V was clipped by 5 bases and J by 4 bases, with 9 bases between them. Germline V gene sequence: CDR1 MDHEN, CDR2 SYDVKM. The CDR3 spans 13 residues. CDR3 region: CASSRSPYNEQFF. The CDR3, as DNA: TGTGCCAGCAGTCGGAGTCCTTACAATGAGCAGTTCTTC.

This clone was found once. V and J are TRBV27 and TRBJ1-2, with D perhaps TRBD1 (6 bases). The CDR3 covers 15 residues. Per germline, CDR1 MNHEY and CDR2 SMNVEV (reference sequence). Trimming shortened V by 4 bases and J by 4 bases, and 16 bases separated the two germline ends. CDR3 protein: CASSSLSTGSYGYTF. Here the CDR3 DNA reads TGTGCCAGCAGTTCCCTTTCAACAGGGTCCTATGGCTACACCTTC.

The J gene is TRBJ1-2, the V gene TRBV5-1, with D uncertain. The CDR3 loop spans 14 amino acids. The ends were cut back, 0 bases at V and 8 bases at J, with 14 bases in the middle. CDR1 and CDR2 (germline): SGHRS, YFSETQ. This chain's CDR3 is CASSLEAGIGGYTF. For the CDR3, the DNA is TGCGCCAGCAGCTTGGAGGCGGGAATCGGCGGCTACACCTTC.

CDR3 loop: CASRPGNPRAFF. CDR3 in DNA: TGTGCCAGCAGACCAGGGAACCCTCGGGCTTTCTTT. The rearrangement uses TRBV28 and TRBJ1-1, with a tentative D call TRBD1 (5 bases). CDR1 and CDR2 (germline): MDHEN, SYDVKM. The CDR3 spans 12 residues. The V gene lost 6 bases and the J gene lost 11 bases, with 16 bases spanning the gap.

The J gene is TRBJ1-1, the V gene TRBV27, with TRBD1 as a possible D gene (6 bases). The V gene lost 5 bases and the J gene lost 10 bases, with 14 bases spanning the gap. CDR1 is MNHEY and CDR2 is SMNVEV in the germline V gene (reference sequence). This CDR3 is 12 amino acids long. The CDR3 reads CASSPQGRRAFF. The CDR3 coding sequence is TGTGCCAGCAGTCCCCAGGGGCGTCGAGCTTTCTTT.

The chain employs TRBV28 and TRBJ1-4, with TRBD1 identical over 9 bases. The germline CDR1 and CDR2 sequences are MDHEN and SYDVKM. CDR3 length: 15 amino acids. Trimming took 7 bases from V and 7 from J; bases not matched to a gene: 10. The CDR3 nucleotides are TGTGCCAGCAATCTCGAGGGGACAGGGAGTGAAAAACTGTTTTTT. This codes for CASNLEGTGSEKLFF.

V and J are TRBV28 and TRBJ2-1, with TRBD2 matching over 7 bases. Germline V CDR1 and CDR2: MDHEN, SYDVKM. CDR3 length: 12 amino acids. The junction had 8 bases not matched to a gene; V was cut back by 5 bases and J by 13 bases. The CDR3 nucleotides are TGTGCCAGCAGTCTTGAGCGGGGCGACCAGTTCTTC. Protein sequence: CASSLERGDQFF.

The J gene is TRBJ2-5, the V gene TRBV7-3, with TRBD2 identical over 13 bases. Losses at the gene ends were 5 bases for V and 3 bases for J; bases not matched to a gene: 6. CDR1 SGHTA and CDR2 FQGTGA come from the germline V gene. This CDR3 has 16 amino acids. CDR3 region: CASSQGLAGVEETQYF. The CDR3 nucleotides read TGTGCCAGCAGCCAAGGACTAGCGGGAGTTGAAGAGACCCAGTACTTC.

The CDR3 is CASSIGTGPYEQYF. As DNA, the CDR3 is TGTGCCAGTAGTATCGGGACAGGGCCCTACGAGCAGTACTTC. The gene calls are TRBV19 and TRBJ2-7; 9 nucleotides line up with TRBD1. CDR3 length: 14 amino acids. The germline V gene encodes CDR1 LNHDA and CDR2 SQIVND (reference sequence). The V and J ends lost 3 bases and 2 bases, in that order; junction bases with no gene match: 2.

This clone was observed a single time. The genes are TRBV19 and TRBJ1-3; D possibly corresponds to TRBD1 (5 bases). Germline CDR1 reads LNHDA; CDR2 reads SQIVND (reference sequence). The CDR3 covers 15 residues. The V end lost 7 bases, the J end lost 0 bases, and 13 bases lay between the germline ends. CDR3 loop: CASTPRRGSGNTIYF. DNA of the CDR3: TGTGCCAGTACCCCGAGGAGGGGCTCTGGAAACACCATATATTTT. The variable domain in full, completed from reference TRBV19 and TRBJ1-3, reads DGGITQSPKYLFRKEGQNVTLSCEQNLNHDAMYWYRQDPGQGLRLIYYSQIVNDFQKGDIAEGYSVSREKKESFPLTVTSAQKNPTAFYLCASTPRRGSGNTIYFGEGSWLTVV.